The next 32 T cell receptor beta chains were all read from a single sample in a study of cytotoxic CD8 clonotypes in ibrutinib-treated CLL. Sequencing was performed with immunoSEQ multiplex PCR; in TCRdb, only in-frame clones are kept and a portion is missing. The table has roughly 180,000 clones, 72% seen once. The material was PBMCs, obtained after 24 months of ibrutinib treatment. The receptors were gathered from a human donor with chronic lymphocytic leukemia.

V is TRBV11-2 and J is TRBJ1-3, with D unclear. CDR1 SGHAT and CDR2 FQNNGV come from the germline V gene. The CDR3 consists of 15 residues. The ends were cut back, 1 base at V and 2 bases at J, with 9 bases in the middle. The CDR3 here is CASSLGGVAGNTIYF. The CDR3 nucleotides are TGTGCCAGCAGCTTAGGTGGGGTCGCTGGAAACACCATATATTTT.

The chain joins TRBV5-6 to TRBJ2-3; D call uncertain. The CDR3 runs to 15 residues. The germline CDR1 and CDR2 sequences are SGHDT and YYEEEE. Trimming cost V 4 bases and J 0 bases, with 12 bases left between them. CDR3: CASSPHPISTDTQYF. The CDR3 DNA follows: TGTGCCAGCAGCCCCCACCCAATTAGCACAGATACGCAGTATTTT.

The chain recombines TRBV15 with TRBJ2-3; D gene ambiguous. Germline lookup yields CDR1 LNHNV and CDR2 YYDKDF (reference sequence). V was clipped by 3 bases and J by 6 bases, with 10 bases between them. This CDR3 is built from 13 residues. CDR3 sequence: CATSRDLGDTQYF. The DNA for the CDR3 is TGTGCCACCAGCAGGGATCTGGGGGATACGCAGTATTTT.

This clone was seen a single time. The chain recombines TRBV28 with TRBJ2-7, with TRBD1 matching 8 bases. This CDR3 has 13 residues. With V trimmed by 6 bases and J by 6 bases, 7 bases remained unmatched. Looked up from germline, CDR1 is MDHEN and CDR2 is SYDVKM. The chain's CDR3 is CASSRNRGFEQYF. As DNA, the CDR3 is TGTGCCAGCAGCCGTAACAGGGGGTTCGAGCAGTACTTC.

There are a few counts of this clone. The rearrangement uses TRBV7-8 and TRBJ2-5; a possible D gene is TRBD2 (7 bases). V lost 3 bases, J lost 5 bases, and 10 bases lay in between. Looked up from germline, CDR1 is SGHVS and CDR2 is FQNEAQ. The CDR3 runs 13 residues. CDR3 nucleotide sequence: TGTGCCAGCAGCTTCGCGGGGGCTGAGACCCAGTACTTC. Translation gives CASSFAGAETQYF.

V gene TRBV5-1 combines with J gene TRBJ2-2, with 11 bases that match TRBD2. The length of the CDR3 is 16 residues. CDR1 SGHRS and CDR2 YFSETQ come from the germline V gene. J gave up 3 bases and V 5 bases, and 6 bases lay outside the gene matches. The CDR3 DNA sequence: TGCGCCAGCAGTTCTAGCGGGAGGCCCGACACCGGGGAGCTGTTTTTT. Translation: CASSSSGRPDTGELFF.

The chain carries TRBV29-1 and TRBJ2-1, with D maybe TRBD2 (5 bases). The V end was cut by 8 bases, the J end by 7 bases, with 12 bases between. The germline gives CDR1 SQVTM, CDR2 ANQGSEA. The CDR3 has 11 amino acids. CDR3 nucleotide sequence: TGCAGCCAAGATCGGGGAAATGAGCAGTTCTTC. It translates to CSQDRGNEQFF.

The chain has TRBV27 and TRBJ2-6; D is ambiguous. The CDR3 length is 15 residues. V was trimmed by 6 bases and J by 1 base, leaving 10 bases between them. Germline V gives CDR1 MNHEY, CDR2 SMNVEV (reference sequence). The DNA for the CDR3 is TGTGCCAGCAGCATGGGCCTTTCTGGGGCCAACGTCCTGACTTTC. Its protein is CASSMGLSGANVLTF.

The table lists this clone with a count of one. The CDR3 reads CASSDSYEQYF. CDR3 DNA: TGTGCCAGCAGTGACTCCTACGAGCAGTACTTC. The chain links TRBV6-4 to TRBJ2-7; D is undetermined. From germline, CDR1 is MRHNA and CDR2 SNTAGT. CDR3 length equals 11 residues. V lost 0 bases to trimming and J lost 3 bases, with 0 bases between them.

This clone was observed a few times. The gene calls are TRBV10-3 and TRBJ2-3; the match to TRBD1 covers 7 bases. V gave up 6 bases and J gave up 4 bases; unmatched junction bases: 7. This CDR3 has 14 residues. The germline CDR1 and CDR2 sequences are ENHRY and SYGVKD. The CDR3 is CAIRPDRNSDTQYF. CDR3 nucleotide sequence: TGTGCCATCAGACCGGACAGGAATTCAGATACGCAGTATTTT.

V usage is TRBV4-3 and J usage is TRBJ1-1, with D unclear. Germline values: CDR1 LGHNA, CDR2 YSLEER. The CDR3 has 13 residues. The V and J ends lost 3 bases and 4 bases respectively, with 9 bases between them. The CDR3 coding sequence is TGCGCCAGCAGCCAGACCCGGAGCACTGAAGCTTTCTTT. It yields the protein CASSQTRSTEAFF.

This chain uses TRBV6-5 with TRBJ2-2; a possible D gene is TRBD2 (5 bases). The CDR3 totals 16 residues. With 0 bases removed from V and 5 bases from J, the gap between germline ends came to 13 bases. The germline CDR1 and CDR2 sequences are MNHEY and SVGAGI. In DNA, the CDR3 is TGTGCCAGCAGTTACTCTTCTCTGGGAGCTACCGGGGAGCTGTTTTTT. This codes for CASSYSSLGATGELFF.

V gene TRBV29-1 combines with J gene TRBJ2-2; no definite D call. The length of the CDR3 is 14 residues. V gave up 0 bases and J gave up 8 bases, with 13 bases separating them. CDR1 and CDR2 (germline): SQVTM, ANQGSEA. The CDR3 protein is CSVEETRGRGELFF. CDR3 DNA sequence: TGCAGCGTTGAAGAGACCCGAGGTCGGGGGGAGCTGTTTTTT.

The J gene is TRBJ1-1, the V gene TRBV6-5; possible D gene TRBD1, 6 bases. V dropped 6 bases and J dropped 1 base, with 15 bases sitting between them. CDR3 length equals 15 residues. Germline V gene sequence: CDR1 MNHEY, CDR2 SVGAGI. CDR3 coding DNA: TGTGCCAGCAGCGTGGTGGTGGGGGCGAACACTGAAGCTTTCTTT. Amino acid sequence: CASSVVVGANTEAFF.

V and J are TRBV7-7 and TRBJ2-1, with unresolved D. Between the trimmed V and J ends, which lost 2 bases and 3 bases, there was a span of 8 bases. This CDR3 is 14 amino acids long. Germline V gene data show CDR1 as SSHAT and CDR2 as FNYEAQ (reference sequence). CDR3 residues: CASSLSVFYNEQFF. The CDR3, as DNA: TGTGCCAGCAGCTTATCTGTGTTCTACAATGAGCAGTTCTTC. Using reference TRBV7-7 and TRBJ2-1 for the parts outside the CDR3, the full variable domain is GAGVSQSPRYKVTKRGQDVTLRCDPISSHATLYWYQQALGQGPEFLTYFNYEAQPDKSGLPSDRFSAERPEGSISTLTIQRTEQRDSAMYRCASSLSVFYNEQFFGPGTRLTVL.

This chain uses TRBV7-9 with TRBJ2-7; no definite D call. Per germline, CDR1 SEHNR and CDR2 FQNEAQ (reference sequence). The CDR3 extends over 12 amino acids. Deletions cut 4 bases from V and 2 bases from J, with 6 bases between. The CDR3 region is CASSSGPYEQYF. CDR3 bases: TGTGCCAGCAGCTCCGGGCCCTACGAGCAGTACTTC.

This CDR3 reads CASSLPTSGIYNEQFF. Written as DNA, the CDR3 is TGCGCCAGCAGCTTGCCTACTAGCGGGATATACAATGAGCAGTTCTTC. V usage is TRBV5-1 and J usage is TRBJ2-1; 10 bases line up with TRBD2. The CDR3 has 16 amino acids. Germline CDR1 SGHRS, CDR2 YFSETQ. With 1 base clipped from V and 4 bases from J, the junction kept 5 bases outside the gene matches. Full variable domain (missing parts from reference TRBV5-1 and TRBJ2-1): KAGVTQTPRYLIKTRGQQVTLSCSPISGHRSVSWYQQTPGQGLQFLFEYFSETQRNKGNFPGRFSGRQFSNSRSEMNVSTLELGDSALYLCASSLPTSGIYNEQFFGPGTRLTVL.

The CDR3 here is CASSVDAADTQYF. The CDR3 DNA reads as TGTGCCAGCAGCGTAGATGCGGCAGATACGCAGTATTTT. This chain uses TRBV9 with TRBJ2-3; D unclear. The V and J ends lost 0 bases and 4 bases respectively, with 6 bases between them. The germline CDR1 and CDR2 sequences are SGDLS and YYNGEE. The CDR3 spans 13 residues.

This clone was detected a few times. The chain uses TRBV10-3 and TRBJ2-1; 7 bases fit TRBD1. The CDR3 consists of 12 residues. Germline V gene sequence: CDR1 ENHRY, CDR2 SYGVKD. V lost 10 bases to trimming and J lost 7 bases; unmatched junction nucleotides: 7. CDR3 in amino acids: CATRDRVNEQFF. The DNA for the CDR3 is TGTGCCACTCGGGACAGAGTAAATGAGCAGTTCTTC.

V is TRBV30 and J is TRBJ1-1, with D unresolved. Germline V gene lookup returns CDR1 GTSNPN and CDR2 SVGIG (reference sequence). CDR3 length: 11 residues. The V and J ends lost 5 bases and 1 base respectively, with 5 bases between them. In DNA, the CDR3 is TGTGCCTGGGGTCAGAACACTGAAGCTTTCTTT. It translates to CAWGQNTEAFF.

The V call is TRBV2, the J call TRBJ2-7; D possibly corresponds to TRBD2 (6 bases). V was shortened by 1 base and J by 3 bases, with 10 bases between the two germline ends. The CDR3 runs 14 residues. Per germline, CDR1 SNHLY and CDR2 FYNNEI. The CDR3 nucleotides are TGTGCCAGCAGTGAAGAGGTTAGCGGCTACGAGCAGTACTTC. Its translation is CASSEEVSGYEQYF.

The rearrangement uses TRBV2 and TRBJ2-3; 9 bases line up with TRBD1. The trim removed 6 bases at V and 2 bases at J, leaving 15 bases unmatched. The length of the CDR3 is 18 residues. CDR1 and CDR2 (germline): SNHLY, FYNNEI. The CDR3 loop reads CASRRLQGARLNTDTQYF. DNA of the CDR3: TGTGCCAGCAGACGCCTACAGGGGGCGAGATTAAACACAGATACGCAGTATTTT. The variable domain in full, completed from reference TRBV2 and TRBJ2-3, reads EPEVTQTPSHQVTQMGQEVILRCVPISNHLYFYWYRQILGQKVEFLVSFYNNEISEKSEIFDDQFSVERPDGSNFTLKIRSTKLEDSAMYFCASRRLQGARLNTDTQYFGPGTRLTVL.

This rearrangement joins TRBV5-4 to TRBJ1-2; no clear D gene. Germline V gene sequence: CDR1 SGHNT, CDR2 YYREEE (reference sequence). This CDR3 contains 15 residues. The V end lost 0 bases, the J end lost 2 bases, and 11 bases lay between the germline ends. CDR3: CASSLGRGTNYGYTF. CDR3 DNA sequence: TGTGCCAGCAGCTTGGGGCGGGGAACCAACTATGGCTACACCTTC. The variable domain in full, completed from reference TRBV5-4 and TRBJ1-2, reads ETGVTQSPTHLIKTRGQQVTLRCSSQSGHNTVSWYQQALGQGPQFIFQYYREEENGRGNFPPRFSGLQFPNYSSELNVNALELDDSALYLCASSLGRGTNYGYTFGSGTRLTVV.

Remarks on this clone: The junction differs from germline at one of its ends, possibly a read error. The same CDR3 is also encoded by other DNA sequences in this sample. The chain has TRBV6-1 and TRBJ2-3; a weak D match, TRBD1 (5 bases). CDR1 MNHNS and CDR2 SASEGT come from the germline V gene. This CDR3 has 14 amino acids. The DNA for the CDR3 is TGTGCCAGCACCGACCATTGGGGCACAGATACGCAATATTTT. It specifies CASTDHWGTDTQYF.

With regard to this clone: Compared with germline, one end of the junction differs, possibly owing to a read error. This rearrangement joins TRBV18 to TRBJ2-3; D unclear. The germline V gene has CDR1 KGHSH and CDR2 LQKENI. CDR3 size: 13 residues. CDR3 nucleotide sequence: TGTGCCAGCTCACCAACCGGCACAGATACGCAGTGTTTT. Translation: CASSPTGTDTQCF. Drawing the rest from reference TRBV18 and TRBJ2-3, the complete variable domain is NAGVMQNPRHLVRRRGQEARLRCSPMKGHSHVYWYRQLPEEGLKFMVYLQKENIIDESGMPKERFSAEFPKEGPSILRIQQVVRGDSAAYFCASSPTGTDTQCFGPGTRLTVL.

The J gene is TRBJ2-3, the V gene TRBV4-3; the D gene could be TRBD1 or TRBD2 (5 bases each). Trimming shortened V by 0 bases and J by 4 bases, and 14 bases separated the two germline ends. Germline V gives CDR1 LGHNA, CDR2 YSLEER. The CDR3 runs 16 residues. Written as DNA, the CDR3 is TGCGCCAGCAGCCAAGATGGGGCGGGCACCCCAGATACGCAGTATTTT. Amino acids: CASSQDGAGTPDTQYF.

The chain couples TRBV28 to TRBJ2-4; unclear D gene. The germline V and J ends were trimmed by 5 bases and 0 bases, with 17 bases remaining between them. Germline loops: CDR1 MDHEN, CDR2 SYDVKM. There are 17 residues in the CDR3. The CDR3 DNA sequence: TGTGCCAGCAGTACCCCAATGGGTGTCCCAGCCAAAAACATTCAGTACTTC. It translates to CASSTPMGVPAKNIQYF.

CDR3 protein: CASSLELSTGELFF. The CDR3 DNA reads as TGCGCCAGCAGCTTGGAGCTCTCCACCGGGGAGCTGTTTTTT. V is TRBV5-1 and J is TRBJ2-2; D is uncertain. This CDR3 contains 14 residues. Germline CDR1 is SGHRS and CDR2 is YFSETQ. Between the trimmed V and J ends, which lost 0 bases and 4 bases, there was a span of 7 bases.

This clone was observed a handful of times. The chain combines TRBV5-8 with TRBJ1-1, with D hard to call. The V end lost 2 bases, the J end lost 4 bases, and 6 bases lay between the germline ends. Germline V lookup: CDR1 SGHTS, CDR2 YDEGEE. There are 12 residues in the CDR3. CDR3 bases: TGTGCCAGCAGCTTTGGAATCACTGAAGCTTTCTTT. Its protein is CASSFGITEAFF.

This clone turned up a few times. The chain is built from TRBV7-2 and TRBJ1-5; 7 bases match TRBD1. This CDR3 contains 14 residues. Germline CDR1 SGHTA, CDR2 FQGNSA. Trimming cost V 5 bases and J 7 bases; bases outside gene matches: 8. This CDR3 is CASSVRQGEQPQHF. The CDR3 DNA reads as TGTGCCAGCAGCGTAAGACAGGGTGAACAGCCCCAGCATTTT.

This clone has just one count. The V and J genes are TRBV2 and TRBJ2-7; maybe TRBD1 (6 bases). V was clipped by 8 bases and J by 6 bases, with 11 bases between them. Germline assignment: CDR1 SNHLY and CDR2 FYNNEI. This CDR3 contains 11 residues. Here the CDR3 DNA reads TGTGCCAGCCAACAGGGTGGCGAGCAGTACTTC. Translating gives CASQQGGEQYF.

In its sample, this clone was seen once. The rearrangement links TRBV20-1 to TRBJ2-1; D remains unclear. Germline V CDR1 and CDR2: DFQATT, SNEGSKA (reference sequence). The CDR3 loop spans 11 amino acids. The V gene lost 1 base and the J gene lost 9 bases, with 7 bases spanning the gap. CDR3 bases: TGCAGTGCTAGAGGTGGGATTGAGCAGTTCTTC. This sequence encodes CSARGGIEQFF.